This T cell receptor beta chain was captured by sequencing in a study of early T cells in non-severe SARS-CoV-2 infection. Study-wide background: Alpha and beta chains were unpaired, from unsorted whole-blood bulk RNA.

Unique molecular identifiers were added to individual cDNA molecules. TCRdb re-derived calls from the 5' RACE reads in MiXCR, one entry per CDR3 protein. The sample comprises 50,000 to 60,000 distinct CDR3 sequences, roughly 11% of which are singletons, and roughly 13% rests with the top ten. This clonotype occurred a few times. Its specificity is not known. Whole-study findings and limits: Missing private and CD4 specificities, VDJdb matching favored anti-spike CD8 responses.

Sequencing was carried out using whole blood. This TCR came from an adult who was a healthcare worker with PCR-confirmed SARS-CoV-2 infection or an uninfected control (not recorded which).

The CDR3 protein is CASREGRADTQYF. CDR3 sequence (DNA): TGTGCCAGCCGGGAGGGGCGGGCAGATACGCAGTATTTT. The gene calls are TRBV12-3 or TRBV12-4 and TRBJ2-3; 8 bases agree with TRBD2. V lost 8 bases, J lost 4 bases, and 5 bases stayed unmatched. This CDR3 region has 13 residues.